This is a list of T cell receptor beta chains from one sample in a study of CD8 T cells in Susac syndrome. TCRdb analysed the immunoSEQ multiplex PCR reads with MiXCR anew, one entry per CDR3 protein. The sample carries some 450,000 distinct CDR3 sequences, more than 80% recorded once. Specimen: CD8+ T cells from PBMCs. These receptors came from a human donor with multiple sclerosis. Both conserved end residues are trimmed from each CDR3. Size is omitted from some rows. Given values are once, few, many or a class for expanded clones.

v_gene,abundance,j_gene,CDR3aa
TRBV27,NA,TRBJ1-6,ASSFGAGGSPLH
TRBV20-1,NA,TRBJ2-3,SARDGPILTDTQY
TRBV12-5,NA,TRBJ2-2,ASALGTAGRRELF
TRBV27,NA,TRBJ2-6,ASSLSVSGANVLT
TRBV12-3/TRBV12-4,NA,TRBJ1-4,ASSLDANEKLF
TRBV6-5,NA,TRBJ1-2,ASSYTPGTGGDGYT
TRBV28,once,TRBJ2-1,ASSLYGSEQF
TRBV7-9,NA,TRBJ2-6,ASSLLAPDSGANVLT
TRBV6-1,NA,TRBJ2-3,ASSSGTSVFTDTQY
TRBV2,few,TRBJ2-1,ASTIGSYNEQF
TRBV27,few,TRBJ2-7,ASSTTGLHAEQY
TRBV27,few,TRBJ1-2,ASSSSAGLDYGYT
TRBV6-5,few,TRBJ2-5,ASSYIQQETQY
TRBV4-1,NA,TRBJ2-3,ASSQHGDTQY
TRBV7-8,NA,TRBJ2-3,ASSLLGSATDTDTQY
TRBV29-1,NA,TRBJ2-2,SVEGVVAAGGTGELF
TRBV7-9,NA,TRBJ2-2,ASSFRGNTGELF
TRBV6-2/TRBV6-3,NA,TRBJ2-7,ASTDSLYEQY
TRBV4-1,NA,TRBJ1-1,ASSQFNGEVGF
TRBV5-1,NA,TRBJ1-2,ASSLRQGGDYGYT
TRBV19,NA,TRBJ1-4,ASSTTGSNEKLF
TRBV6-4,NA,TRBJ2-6,ASTPEGVGGANVLT
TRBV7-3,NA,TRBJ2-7,ANGGQGEDEQY
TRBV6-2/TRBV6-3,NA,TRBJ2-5,ASSLLADQETQY
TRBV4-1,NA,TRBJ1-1,ASSQDLYSEAF
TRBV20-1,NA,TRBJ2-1,SARGLASYNEQF
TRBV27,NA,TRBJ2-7,ASSLMTGGHYEQY
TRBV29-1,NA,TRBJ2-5,SGEGRGRGETQY
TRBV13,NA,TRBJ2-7,ASSLEQVSSYEQY
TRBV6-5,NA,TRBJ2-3,ASSYSETRTDTQY
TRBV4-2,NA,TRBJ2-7,ASSHIAGGPGDEQY
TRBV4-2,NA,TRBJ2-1,ASSQDDPSGISSYNEQF
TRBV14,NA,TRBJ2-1,ASSPGGGGEQF
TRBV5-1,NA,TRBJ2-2,ASSLEWGDTGELF
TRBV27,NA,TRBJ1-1,ASSLTGSMTEAF
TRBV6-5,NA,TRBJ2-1,ASSYEGNAYNEQF
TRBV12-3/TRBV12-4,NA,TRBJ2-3,ASSFYLDRGSTDTQY
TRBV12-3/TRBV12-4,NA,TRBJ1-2,ASSLLEGVDGYT
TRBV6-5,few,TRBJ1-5,ASSYSRFNNQPQH
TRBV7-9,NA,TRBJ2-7,ASSAADNGPYEQY
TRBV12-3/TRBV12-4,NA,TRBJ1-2,ASSFKTLYGYT
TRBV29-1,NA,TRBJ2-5,SVELTGQGLETQY
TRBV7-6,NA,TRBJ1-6,ASSLGAANSPLH
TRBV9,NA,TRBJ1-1,ASNGGDHTEAF
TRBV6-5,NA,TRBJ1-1,ASSYSGTGEAHTEAF
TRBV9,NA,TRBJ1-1,ASSIRDSNLNTEAF
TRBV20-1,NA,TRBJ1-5,SASPLSDTNQPQH
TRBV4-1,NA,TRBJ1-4,ASSQETAPTNEKLF
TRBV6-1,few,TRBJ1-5,ATDNLAGNNQPQH
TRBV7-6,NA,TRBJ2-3,ASSAPGGATDTQY
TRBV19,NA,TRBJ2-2,ASNPSGNTGELF